This T cell receptor beta chain is drawn from a study of blood T cell repertoires in COVID-19. Study-wide context: Acute and convalescent COVID-19 specimens originated in the United States, Italy and Spain.

In the authors' methods: How many nucleated cells were present was estimated from reference gene primer amplification. The method was immunoSEQ multiplex PCR; TCRdb's version includes in-frame clones alone and lacks a portion of them. That table is the source of V, J and clone size, and D and trimming were worked out from the DNA. The sample records 400,000 to 450,000 clones, approximately 88% being singletons. Enrollment of patients from Seattle took place during active infection, with longitudinal follow-up. Germline CDR1 and CDR2: SGHDT and YYEEEE. CDR3 length equals 15 residues. V lost 0 bases to trimming and J lost 5 bases, with 9 bases between them.

This chain links TRBV5-6 with TRBJ1-6; D remains unclear. The source is a woman in her fifties or sixties with COVID-19, enrolled during active disease. The source material was peripheral blood. The CDR3 loop is CASSLANGDNSPLHF. Here the CDR3 DNA reads TGTGCCAGCAGCTTGGCCAACGGGGATAATTCACCCCTCCACTTT.